These T cell receptor beta chains were read from a single sample in a study of T cell responses to AZD1222 COVID-19 vaccine. Sequenced by immunoSEQ multiplex PCR; TCRdb stores in-frame clones only, minus some. The sample has about 150,000 clones, over 75% seen once. Source: peripheral blood, taken on day 0 of AZD1222 vaccination. These receptors were obtained from an adult in good health. Each CDR3 is given with its conserved first and last residue. A D gene is named only where the DNA matches it firmly.

TRBD1	TRBV7-2	CASSSGQASGYGYTF
TRBD2	TRBV4-3	CASSQTGTSRETQYF
NA	TRBV18	CASAQRTAFYNEQFF
TRBD2	TRBV7-6	CASSLAPGGANNEQFF
NA	TRBV7-9	CASRSGVSNSPLHF
NA	TRBV5-6	CASSLFRGEVSLRQKLFF
NA	TRBV18	CASSPTGLEKLFF
NA	TRBV7-2	CASSPVRATNEKLFF
NA	TRBV19	CASTEGTGANYGYTF
TRBD2	TRBV6-2/TRBV6-3	CASSYGLAVNTQYF
TRBD1	TRBV9	CASSPTLDRDGNIQYF
NA	TRBV7-6	CASSLAQGSTYEQYF
NA	TRBV18	CASSHPGQSSGNTIYF
NA	TRBV7-6	CASSLARGDSPLHF
TRBD2	TRBV30	CAWSLAGGREQYF
NA	TRBV11-2	CASSLVSAGSSGANVLTF
NA	TRBV7-2	CASSPYSNTEAFF